A single sample is the source of the 29 T cell receptor beta chains below, sequenced in a study of blood T cell repertoires in COVID-19. Method: immunoSEQ multiplex PCR; TCRdb's copy keeps in-frame clones and lacks some. The sample lists 110,000 to 150,000 clones, about 83% seen once, with roughly 1.5% in the top ten. The specimen sequenced was peripheral blood. The source of these receptors is a human donor in a cohort sampled during active COVID-19.

CDR3: CASSQEGQNYGYTF. The CDR3 DNA reads TGTGCCAGCAGCCAAGAGGGGCAGAACTATGGCTACACCTTC. The chain carries TRBV4-2 and TRBJ1-2; D possibly corresponds to TRBD1 (5 bases). The CDR3 consists of 14 residues. V shed 0 bases and J shed 2 bases, with 7 bases lying between them. The germline gives CDR1 LGHNA, CDR2 YNFKEQ.

J is TRBJ2-1 and V is TRBV5-1; no clear D gene. Per the germline V gene, CDR1 is SGHRS and CDR2 is YFSETQ. V was pared by 1 base and J by 3 bases, with 11 bases between. This CDR3 is 15 amino acids long. The CDR3 nucleotides are TGCGCCAGCAGCTTGCAGACTCGACGCTACAATGAGCAGTTCTTC. Its translation: CASSLQTRRYNEQFF. The complete variable domain, with remaining parts taken from reference TRBV5-1 and TRBJ2-1, reads KAGVTQTPRYLIKTRGQQVTLSCSPISGHRSVSWYQQTPGQGLQFLFEYFSETQRNKGNFPGRFSGRQFSNSRSEMNVSTLELGDSALYLCASSLQTRRYNEQFFGPGTRLTVL.

The chain joins TRBV7-2 to TRBJ2-7; no firm D call. Germline CDR1 reads SGHTA; CDR2 reads FQGNSA. V gave up 5 bases and J gave up 0 bases, with 8 bases separating them. The CDR3 runs 13 residues. The CDR3 protein is CASSPRSSYEQYF. The CDR3 region has the DNA TGTGCCAGCAGCCCGAGAAGCTCCTACGAGCAGTACTTC.

This sequence joins TRBV5-1 and TRBJ2-3; 9 bases fit TRBD1. The germline V gene encodes CDR1 SGHRS and CDR2 YFSETQ. V dropped 4 bases and J dropped 2; count of bases not matched to a gene: 5. The CDR3 totals 15 residues. The CDR3 DNA sequence: TGCGCCAGCAGCACGGGACAGGGCGTCACAGATACGCAGTATTTT. Translated: CASSTGQGVTDTQYF.

The rearrangement links TRBV7-6 to TRBJ1-5, with TRBD1 matching 12 bases. The CDR3 is made up of 14 amino acids. Per germline, CDR1 SGHVS and CDR2 FNYEAQ. The trim removed 5 bases at V and 9 bases at J, leaving 5 bases unmatched. Here the CDR3 DNA reads TGTGCCAGCAGCCCCGGGACAGGGGGCGCGCCCCAGCATTTT. It yields the protein CASSPGTGGAPQHF.

Here the CDR3 reads CASSPSTWNTEAFF. The CDR3 DNA reads as TGTGCCAGCTCCCCTTCTACCTGGAACACTGAAGCTTTCTTT. The chain has TRBV18 and TRBJ1-1; D is unresolved. The CDR3 is made up of 14 amino acids. Deletions cut 6 bases from V and 1 base from J, with 12 bases between. Germline CDR1 reads KGHSH; CDR2 reads LQKENI.

In nucleotides, the CDR3 is TGTGCCAGCTCACCCGAGGGGGCTGGAAACACCATATATTTT. Encoded protein: CASSPEGAGNTIYF. J is TRBJ1-3 and V is TRBV18; D may be TRBD1 (6 bases). The CDR3 is 14 residues long. The V end was cut by 3 bases, the J end by 2 bases, with 8 bases between. The germline CDR1 and CDR2 sequences are KGHSH and LQKENI.

The chain carries TRBV7-3 and TRBJ2-1, with 7 bases matching TRBD1. The V and J ends lost 0 bases and 4 bases, in that order; junction bases with no gene match: 9. The CDR3 is 17 amino acids. Germline V gives CDR1 SGHTA, CDR2 FQGTGA. The CDR3 bases are TGTGCCAGCAGCTTAACTGGAACAGGGGTCGGTTACAATGAGCAGTTCTTC. Protein sequence: CASSLTGTGVGYNEQFF.

The J gene is TRBJ2-2, the V gene TRBV5-1, with a weak D call TRBD2 (5 bases). From germline, CDR1 is SGHRS and CDR2 YFSETQ. The CDR3 totals 14 residues. Between the trimmed V and J ends, which lost 4 bases and 3 bases, there was a span of 10 bases. CDR3 nucleotides: TGCGCCAGCAGCCTGGACTTTTACACCGGGGAGCTGTTTTTT. This codes for CASSLDFYTGELFF.

The gene calls are TRBV5-1 and TRBJ1-4; 8 bases align to TRBD1. V shed 0 bases, J shed 8 bases, and the junction held 6 bases outside the gene matches. Germline loops: CDR1 SGHRS, CDR2 YFSETQ. The CDR3 loop spans 15 amino acids. CDR3 sequence reads: CASSLDPRGREKLFF. The CDR3 DNA reads as TGCGCCAGCAGCTTGGATCCCAGGGGGCGGGAAAAACTGTTTTTT. Full variable domain (outside the CDR3, taken from reference TRBV5-1 and TRBJ1-4): KAGVTQTPRYLIKTRGQQVTLSCSPISGHRSVSWYQQTPGQGLQFLFEYFSETQRNKGNFPGRFSGRQFSNSRSEMNVSTLELGDSALYLCASSLDPRGREKLFFGSGTQLSVL.

V is TRBV6-2 or TRBV6-3 and J is TRBJ2-2; the D gene is possibly TRBD1 (5 bases). The CDR3 is 15 residues long. V lost 0 bases and J lost 11, with 16 bases in between. The V gene's germline CDR1 is MNHEY and CDR2 SVGEGT. CDR3 region: CASSYSNHRQGELFF. CDR3 DNA: TGTGCCAGCAGTTACTCGAATCATCGGCAGGGCGAGCTGTTTTTT.

CDR3 in amino acids: CASSISWTGPGGPIYF. The CDR3 DNA follows: TGTGCCAGTAGTATTTCTTGGACAGGCCCGGGGGGGCCCATATATTTT. This chain links TRBV19 with TRBJ1-3; 7 nucleotides line up with TRBD1. The CDR3 length is 16 residues. Per germline, CDR1 LNHDA and CDR2 SQIVND (reference sequence). Unmatched junction bases numbered 16, after V lost 3 bases and J lost 11 bases. Full variable domain (rest looked up from reference TRBV19 and TRBJ1-3): DGGITQSPKYLFRKEGQNVTLSCEQNLNHDAMYWYRQDPGQGLRLIYYSQIVNDFQKGDIAEGYSVSREKKESFPLTVTSAQKNPTAFYLCASSISWTGPGGPIYFGEGSWLTVV.

The chain employs TRBV6-5 and TRBJ2-5; TRBD2 aligns across 7 bases. With 0 bases clipped from V and 5 bases from J, the junction kept 3 bases outside the gene matches. This CDR3 comprises 14 residues. Germline V gene lookup returns CDR1 MNHEY and CDR2 SVGAGI. Written as DNA, the CDR3 is TGTGCCAGCAGTTACTCCGGGGGAGGGGAGACCCAGTACTTC. Translation gives CASSYSGGGETQYF.

The chain uses TRBV18 and TRBJ2-3; TRBD1 is a possible D gene (5 bases). Trimming removed 3 bases at V and 0 bases at J, with 22 bases between. The CDR3 covers 19 residues. Germline CDR1 is KGHSH and CDR2 is LQKENI. DNA for the CDR3: TGTGCCAGCTCACCGGGCCTTTCGACAGAACAAACTAGCACAGATACGCAGTATTTT. This encodes CASSPGLSTEQTSTDTQYF.

This rearrangement joins TRBV7-2 to TRBJ2-1; possible D gene TRBD1, 6 bases. Trimming removed 3 bases at V and 6 bases at J, with 18 bases between. Germline lookup yields CDR1 SGHTA and CDR2 FQGNSA. CDR3 length equals 16 residues. CDR3 DNA sequence: TGTGCCAGCAGCTTGGCAGGGGACGCCTACGGCAATGAGCAGTTCTTC. It codes for CASSLAGDAYGNEQFF.

V and J are TRBV19 and TRBJ2-1, with 8 bases lining up with TRBD2. CDR1 and CDR2 (germline): LNHDA, SQIVND (reference sequence). The CDR3 consists of 16 residues. The trim removed 4 bases at V and 0 bases at J, leaving 5 bases unmatched. The CDR3 DNA follows: TGTGCCAGTAGTAAGGTAGCGGGATCCTCCTACAATGAGCAGTTCTTC. Protein: CASSKVAGSSYNEQFF. The full variable domain, with the rest looked up from reference TRBV19 and TRBJ2-1, is DGGITQSPKYLFRKEGQNVTLSCEQNLNHDAMYWYRQDPGQGLRLIYYSQIVNDFQKGDIAEGYSVSREKKESFPLTVTSAQKNPTAFYLCASSKVAGSSYNEQFFGPGTRLTVL.

V usage is TRBV6-5 and J usage is TRBJ2-1, with 13 bases fitting TRBD2. From germline, CDR1 is MNHEY and CDR2 SVGAGI. This CDR3 comprises 15 residues. With 2 bases clipped from V and 7 bases from J, the junction kept 2 bases outside the gene matches. CDR3 loop: CASSYTSGRANEQFF. Here the CDR3 DNA reads TGTGCCAGCAGTTACACTAGCGGGAGGGCGAATGAGCAGTTCTTC.

This chain joins TRBV7-9 and TRBJ1-2; unclear D gene. With 4 bases removed from V and 3 bases from J, the gap between germline ends came to 9 bases. The CDR3 is 13 residues long. CDR1 and CDR2 from the germline V gene are SEHNR and FQNEAQ (reference sequence). CDR3 nucleotide sequence: TGTGCCAGCAGCTCCCTGGAGTACTATGGCTACACCTTC. It is translated as CASSSLEYYGYTF.

The rearrangement joins TRBV2 to TRBJ2-1; 7 nucleotides match TRBD1. The V gene end was trimmed by 4 bases and the J gene end by 7 bases; junction bases not matched to a gene: 7. Germline CDR1 SNHLY, CDR2 FYNNEI. This CDR3 contains 14 residues. The CDR3 loop is CASSADRMGNEQFF. CDR3 bases: TGTGCCAGCAGTGCGGACAGGATGGGGAATGAGCAGTTCTTC.

CDR3 amino acids: CASSRQGSTEAFF. CDR3 in DNA: TGCGCCAGCAGCAGACAGGGGAGCACTGAAGCTTTCTTT. The gene calls are TRBV5-1 and TRBJ1-1, with 8 bases matching TRBD1. This CDR3 region has 13 residues. The germline CDR1 and CDR2 sequences are SGHRS and YFSETQ. The V and J ends lost 4 bases and 4 bases, in that order; junction bases with no gene match: 3.

V and J are TRBV19 and TRBJ1-5; D is undetermined. CDR1 LNHDA and CDR2 SQIVND come from the germline V gene (reference sequence). CDR3 length: 15 residues. Trimming took off 5 bases at V and 0 bases at J, with 11 bases between the two ends. Here the CDR3 DNA reads TGTGCCAGTAGTTACTCACGGGATAGCAATCAGCCCCAGCATTTT. Encoded protein: CASSYSRDSNQPQHF.

The J gene is TRBJ1-1, the V gene TRBV5-1; a possible D gene is TRBD1 (6 bases). Trimming removed 6 bases at V and 1 base at J, with 16 bases between. Germline CDR1 SGHRS, CDR2 YFSETQ. The CDR3 has 15 residues. The chain's CDR3 is CASTLSTGSNTEAFF. CDR3 nucleotide sequence: TGCGCCAGCACCCTATCGACAGGTTCGAACACTGAAGCTTTCTTT.

The V and J genes are TRBV25-1 and TRBJ2-7; TRBD2 matches at 16 bases. Germline lookup yields CDR1 MGHDK and CDR2 SYGVNS. V shed 1 base and J 6 bases; nucleotides not matched to a gene: 9. The CDR3 consists of 18 residues. The CDR3 loop is CASSELGTSGRAGGEQYF. Here the CDR3 DNA reads TGTGCCAGCAGTGAATTAGGGACTAGCGGGAGGGCCGGGGGCGAGCAGTACTTC.

The CDR3 is CASSLVSFNTEAFF. Here the CDR3 DNA reads TGTGCCAGCAGCTTAGTGTCTTTTAACACTGAAGCTTTCTTT. The chain uses TRBV11-1 and TRBJ1-1; D gene uncertain. The length of the CDR3 is 14 residues. Germline V gene sequence: CDR1 SGHAT, CDR2 FQDESV (reference sequence). V lost 1 base and J lost 2, with 8 bases in between.

Details on this clone: Other DNA sequences in the sample encode the same CDR3. The chain links TRBV27 to TRBJ1-5, with D maybe TRBD1 (5 bases). Trimming shortened V by 2 bases and J by 2 bases, and 7 bases separated the two germline ends. Germline V CDR1 and CDR2: MNHEY, SMNVEV (reference sequence). The CDR3 runs 14 residues. DNA of the CDR3: TGTGCCAGCAGTTTACTAGGGGGCAATCAGCCCCAGCATTTT. This translates into CASSLLGGNQPQHF.

The chain combines TRBV6-2 or TRBV6-3 with TRBJ2-4; 12 bases line up with TRBD2. The CDR3 consists of 20 residues. CDR1 is MNHEY, CDR2 SVGEGT, per germline. Trimming removed 2 bases from V and 3 bases from J; junction bases left unmatched: 14. The CDR3 region is CASSYGFASGRAEFKNIQYF. In DNA, the CDR3 is TGTGCCAGCAGTTACGGCTTTGCTAGCGGGAGGGCCGAATTCAAAAACATTCAGTACTTC.

This clone was picked up a small number of times. For the CDR3, the DNA is TGTGCCAGCTCACAAGGGACAGGGGGCTACGAGCAGTACTTC. Translating gives CASSQGTGGYEQYF. The chain joins TRBV18 to TRBJ2-7; TRBD1 agrees at 11 bases. CDR1 and CDR2 (germline): KGHSH, LQKENI. J was trimmed by 3 bases and V by 4 bases; bases with no gene match: 2. The CDR3 has 14 amino acids.

The chain recombines TRBV7-9 with TRBJ2-7, with 9 bases matching TRBD1. The germline CDR1 and CDR2 sequences are SEHNR and FQNEAQ (reference sequence). The CDR3 runs 14 residues. V shed 0 bases and J 3 bases; nucleotides not matched to a gene: 0. CDR3 DNA: TGTGCCAGCAGCTTAGCGGGACAGGGCTACGAGCAGTACTTC. It yields the protein CASSLAGQGYEQYF.

The chain carries TRBV18 and TRBJ2-3, with 10 nucleotides matching TRBD2. This CDR3 contains 16 residues. Germline lookup yields CDR1 KGHSH and CDR2 LQKENI. Trimming at V came to 2 bases and at J to 5 bases, leaving 7 bases not matched to a gene. The CDR3, as DNA: TGTGCCAGCTCACCATCCGTGCCTAGCGGGAGAGATACGCAGTATTTT. This sequence encodes CASSPSVPSGRDTQYF.